This T cell receptor beta chain was sequenced in a study of T cell responses to AZD1222 COVID-19 vaccine. Study background: Pooling covered second doses at about 4 or about 12 weeks.

This CDR3 is 15 amino acids long. Germline loops: CDR1 LGHNA, CDR2 YSLEER. V gave up 0 bases and J gave up 3 bases, with 9 bases separating them. Sequencing used immunoSEQ multiplex PCR; TCRdb keeps in-frame clones, though not all of them. The data show roughly 120,000 clones, 90% to 95% seen once. Note on this clone: At the DNA level, this CDR3 is encoded by other sequences in the same sample as well.

The J gene is TRBJ1-3, the V gene TRBV4-3; D might be TRBD1 (6 bases). This specimen was peripheral blood, taken on day 0 of AZD1222 vaccination. This clonotype was obtained from an adult in good health. CDR3 sequence: CASSQDRGFGNTIYF. For the CDR3, the DNA is TGCGCCAGCAGCCAAGACAGGGGTTTTGGAAACACCATATATTTT.